This TCR beta chain was sequenced for a study of cytomegalovirus exposure and HLA in healthy donors. J lost 5 bases, V lost 0 bases, and 18 bases had no gene match. Per the germline V gene, CDR1 is LGHNA and CDR2 is YNFKEQ. This CDR3 is built from 19 residues. For this clone: Its antigen is as yet unknown.

Study-wide results and limits: TCR beta V segments were, for the most part, productive about 87% or about 30% of the time in an earlier analysis. In all likelihood, a cluster of highly shared sequence variants was a sequencing artifact. When analyzed later, the rates of TCR association showed variation by HLA locus, with DRB1 the most and HLA-C the fewest.

Both 60 Vbeta primers and 13 Jbeta primers went into the PCR. Profiled with immunoSEQ multiplex PCR; TCRdb holds only in-frame clones, not every one. The sample includes over 120,000 clones, 74% of them seen just once. The rearrangement uses TRBV4-2 and TRBJ2-7, with TRBD2 identical over 8 bases. Sequenced: PBMCs. The receptor was isolated from a man between 18 and 29 years old in good health and CMV-seropositive. The DNA for the CDR3 is TGTGCCAGCAGCCAAGATTTTAGAGTAACTAGCGGTCAGAGAAACGAGCAGTACTTC. Its translation: CASSQDFRVTSGQRNEQYF.